These 10 T cell receptor beta chains were sequenced from one sample in a study of technical replicates of blood from a few donors (dated by TCRdb to the late 2010s). Libraries came from the immunoSEQ multiplex PCR assay. The clones in this table, taken by TCRdb from immuneACCESS, are in-frame only. Not every clone is retained; where verified, under half of the shortfall comes from an unresolved V gene, and the cause of the rest is unknown. Recorded for this sample are tens of thousands of clones; roughly 92% of them occurred a single time. The biggest ten clones account for 0.3% to 0.45% of the sample. Input material: T cells isolated from PBMCs. All receptors derive from a human donor in good health.

The CDR3 DNA follows: TGTGCCAGCAGCTACAGGGAAGGAGATCAAGAGACCCAGTACTTC. Its protein product is CASSYREGDQETQYF. The rearrangement joins TRBV11-1 to TRBJ2-5; maybe TRBD1 (6 bases). Trimming took off 4 bases at V and 2 bases at J, with 14 bases between the two ends. The CDR3 sequence is 15 residues long. Germline-derived CDR1 and CDR2 are SGHAT and FQDESV (reference sequence). Full variable domain (outside the CDR3, taken from reference TRBV11-1 and TRBJ2-5): EAEVAQSPRYKITEKSQAVAFWCDPISGHATLYWYRQILGQGPELLVQFQDESVVDDSQLPKDRFSAERLKGVDSTLKIQPAELGDSAMYLCASSYREGDQETQYFGPGTRLLVL.

The chain is built from TRBV7-2 and TRBJ2-1; D gene uncertain. The CDR3 covers 11 residues. Germline assignment: CDR1 SGHTA and CDR2 FQGNSA. Trimming pared 5 bases from V and 6 bases from J, leaving 5 bases between. The CDR3 region is CASSPRNEQFF. DNA of the CDR3: TGTGCCAGCAGCCCGCGCAATGAGCAGTTCTTC.

The rearrangement uses TRBV4-2 and TRBJ1-1; possible D gene TRBD1, 5 bases. Germline V lookup: CDR1 LGHNA, CDR2 YNFKEQ. CDR3 length: 15 amino acids. V lost 0 bases, J lost 2 bases, and 10 bases lay in between. Here the CDR3 reads CASSQDRGGNTEAFF. DNA for the CDR3: TGTGCCAGCAGCCAAGATCGGGGGGGAAACACTGAAGCTTTCTTT.

V usage is TRBV28 and J usage is TRBJ1-5; 9 bases map to TRBD1. This CDR3 spans 14 amino acids. With V trimmed by 6 bases and J by 7 bases, 7 bases remained unmatched. Looked up from germline, CDR1 is MDHEN and CDR2 is SYDVKM. The CDR3 region is CASRIQGAHQPQHF. In DNA form, the CDR3 reads TGTGCCAGCAGAATACAGGGGGCTCACCAGCCCCAGCATTTT.

V is TRBV20-1 and J is TRBJ1-2, with D unclear. This CDR3 is built from 8 residues. The V gene lost 6 bases and the J gene lost 14 bases, with 10 bases spanning the gap. Germline CDR1 reads DFQATT; CDR2 reads SNEGSKA (reference sequence). Here the CDR3 DNA reads TGCAGTGCACCGGGTCCTACCTTC. This codes for CSAPGPTF.

The chain combines TRBV7-9 with TRBJ2-1; TRBD2 is a possible D gene (5 bases). This CDR3 has 16 amino acids. V lost 5 bases, J lost 2 bases, and 16 bases lay in between. CDR1 is SEHNR, CDR2 FQNEAQ, per germline (reference sequence). CDR3 amino acids: CASSPSGARAYNEQFF. CDR3 sequence (DNA): TGTGCCAGCAGCCCAAGCGGCGCAAGGGCCTACAATGAGCAGTTCTTC.

This CDR3 reads CASSLSEAGGADTQYF. DNA for the CDR3: TGTGCCAGCAGTTTAAGTGAGGCGGGCGGCGCAGATACGCAGTATTTT. This rearrangement joins TRBV27 to TRBJ2-3, with D tentatively TRBD2 (5 bases). The ends were cut back, 2 bases at V and 4 bases at J, with 16 bases in the middle. The germline V gene encodes CDR1 MNHEY and CDR2 SMNVEV (reference sequence). The CDR3 is 16 residues long.

This rearrangement joins TRBV7-9 to TRBJ2-2, with a possible D match to TRBD1 (6 bases). The CDR3 length is 14 residues. The germline V gene encodes CDR1 SEHNR and CDR2 FQNEAQ (reference sequence). V dropped 5 bases and J dropped 5 bases, with 12 bases sitting between them. CDR3 coding DNA: TGTGCCAGCAGCCACAGGGTAGGAACCGGGGAGCTGTTTTTT. As protein: CASSHRVGTGELFF.

The sample holds one count of this clone. The rearrangement links TRBV9 to TRBJ2-1; 7 bases fit TRBD1. The V segment lost 2 bases and the J segment 7 bases; nucleotides outside the gene matches: 12. This CDR3 is 16 amino acids long. Germline V gives CDR1 SGDLS, CDR2 YYNGEE. The CDR3 DNA follows: TGTGCCAGCAGCGTCACAGGGGAAGGGCCAGGGAATGAGCAGTTCTTC. Translation gives CASSVTGEGPGNEQFF. Full variable domain (outside the CDR3, taken from reference TRBV9 and TRBJ2-1): DSGVTQTPKHLITATGQRVTLRCSPRSGDLSVYWYQQSLDQGLQFLIQYYNGEERAKGNILERFSAQQFPDLHSELNLSSLELGDSALYFCASSVTGEGPGNEQFFGPGTRLTVL.

The count of this clone is one. This rearrangement joins TRBV9 to TRBJ2-1, with 7 bases lining up with TRBD2. This CDR3 region has 15 residues. CDR1 and CDR2 (germline): SGDLS, YYNGEE. Trimming took 4 bases from V and 4 from J; bases not matched to a gene: 8. CDR3 DNA sequence: TGTGCCAGCAGCAGCGCTAGCGGCCCATACAATGAGCAGTTCTTC. It translates to CASSSASGPYNEQFF. The full variable domain, its missing parts supplied by reference TRBV9 and TRBJ2-1, is DSGVTQTPKHLITATGQRVTLRCSPRSGDLSVYWYQQSLDQGLQFLIQYYNGEERAKGNILERFSAQQFPDLHSELNLSSLELGDSALYFCASSSASGPYNEQFFGPGTRLTVL.